This TCR beta chain was profiled in a study of T cell repertoires in cytomegalovirus infection. Study-wide results and caveats: Dominating the ex vivo response were TCR beta clonotypes that were CMV-specific and HLA-C-restricted.

This clonotype came up a few times. Its antigen is not identified. TCRdb recomputed calls from the reads with MiXCR, one row per CDR3 protein. The sample carries fewer than 550,000 distinct CDR3 sequences, more than 25% recorded once. The sequence was collected from a human donor in good health (CMV status not recorded). Some clones in this sample may be carry-over from other donors' samples. Sequencing was carried out using PBMCs.

CDR3 sequence reads: CASSLGPEKLFF. CDR3 bases: TGTGCCAGCAGCTTAGGACCCGAAAAACTGTTTTTT. The V and J genes are TRBV7-9 and TRBJ1-4, with D unresolved. V shed 1 base and J shed 8 bases, with 5 bases lying between them. Germline V lookup: CDR1 SEHNR, CDR2 FQNEAQ (reference sequence). The CDR3 runs to 12 residues.